The rows below give T cell receptor beta chains drawn from one sample of a study of blood T cells in healthy people across ages. A single record per CDR3 protein comes from TCRdb applying MiXCR to the 5' RACE reads. The data hold 650,000 to 800,000 distinct CDR3 sequences, with roughly 44% observed a single time. Sequencing input: blood. The receptors stem from a man between 60 and 75 years old in good health. Each CDR3 is given with its conserved first and last residue. The order of the fields is CDR3 protein, CDR3 DNA, D gene, clone size, J gene, CDR3 length, V gene. D genes are given only for firm matches. Not every row has a clone size; where given, it reads once, few, many or a size class.

CASSGLSGEKLFF,TGTGCCAGTTCTGGGTTAAGCGGGGAAAAACTGTTTTTT,.,.,TRBJ1-4,13,TRBV11-2
CASSIAGFEETQYF,TGTGCCAGCAGCATTGCGGGGTTTGAAGAGACCCAGTACTTC,.,.,TRBJ2-5,14,TRBV13
CSARDRVSWNQPQHF,TGCAGTGCTAGAGATCGGGTGTCCTGGAATCAGCCCCAGCATTTT,.,.,TRBJ1-5,15,TRBV20-1
CASSHRPFGYTF,TGTGCCAGCAGCCACCGTCCATTCGGCTACACCTTC,.,once,TRBJ1-2,12,TRBV28
CASSPTVGGGAGQETQYF,TGTGCCAGCAGCCCAACCGTAGGGGGGGGGGCCGGACAAGAGACCCAGTACTTC,.,.,TRBJ2-5,18,TRBV9
CSASRTDTQYF,TGCAGTGCTAGTAGGACAGATACGCAGTATTTT,.,many,TRBJ2-3,11,TRBV20-1
CSASRAGGVYGYTF,TGCAGTGCTAGCCGGGCGGGGGGCGTCTATGGCTACACCTTC,.,few,TRBJ1-2,14,TRBV20-1
CASRSGQIYGYTF,TGTGCCAGCAGATCGGGACAGATCTATGGCTACACCTTC,TRBD1,few,TRBJ1-2,13,TRBV2
CASSLAGTHYEQYF,TGCGCCAGCAGCTTGGCCGGGACCCACTACGAGCAGTACTTC,.,few,TRBJ2-7,14,TRBV5-1
CASAGRDYEQYF,TGTGCCAGCGCAGGCAGGGACTACGAGCAGTACTTC,.,.,TRBJ2-7,12,TRBV2
CASSFSGRSSYEQYF,TGTGCCAGCAGCTTCTCGGGCCGGAGCTCCTACGAGCAGTACTTC,.,.,TRBJ2-7,15,TRBV6-5
CASSPDGNNQPQHF,TGTGCCAGCTCACCGGACGGAAACAATCAGCCCCAGCATTTT,.,.,TRBJ1-5,14,TRBV18
CASSILRGRENIQYF,TGTGCCAGCAGTATCCTACGGGGGAGGGAAAACATTCAGTACTTC,TRBD2,.,TRBJ2-4,15,TRBV3-1
CASSPGQANYNEQFF,TGTGCCAGCAGTCCTGGACAGGCTAACTACAATGAGCAGTTCTTC,TRBD1,few,TRBJ2-1,15,TRBV28
CASSQGLQRETQYF,TGTGCCAGCAGCCAGGGACTCCAGCGTGAGACCCAGTACTTC,.,.,TRBJ2-5,14,TRBV7-9
CASSLIQGSYGYTF,TGTGCCAGCAGTCTGATTCAGGGGTCCTATGGCTACACCTTC,.,.,TRBJ1-2,14,TRBV6-2/TRBV6-3
CASSQAPKGGYREAFF,TGCGCCAGCAGCCAAGCACCAAAAGGGGGGTACAGAGAAGCTTTCTTT,.,few,TRBJ1-1,16,TRBV4-3
CASSLDWGSYNEQFF,TGTGCCAGCAGCTTAGATTGGGGTTCCTACAATGAGCAGTTCTTC,.,.,TRBJ2-1,15,TRBV7-2
CASSFKLGVPVGNEQFF,TGTGCCAGCAGCTTTAAACTAGGCGTGCCAGTTGGCAATGAGCAGTTCTTC,.,.,TRBJ2-1,17,TRBV7-8
CASSPSVTEKLFF,TGCGCCAGCAGCCCGTCTGTTACTGAAAAACTGTTTTTT,.,.,TRBJ1-4,13,TRBV4-3
CAISPVGLLNNEQFF,TGTGCCATCAGTCCAGTCGGACTTCTTAACAATGAGCAGTTCTTC,.,few,TRBJ2-1,15,TRBV10-3
CASSPRGRGGTDTQYF,TGTGCCAGCAGCCCTCGAGGGCGGGGCGGGACAGATACGCAGTATTTT,.,once,TRBJ2-3,16,TRBV7-2
CASSDYDTGAMGYTF,TGTGCCAGCAGTGACTACGATACAGGGGCAATGGGCTACACCTTC,TRBD1,.,TRBJ1-2,15,TRBV25-1
CASTLDTTNTEAFF,TGTGCCAGCACCCTGGACACTACGAACACTGAAGCTTTCTTT,.,.,TRBJ1-1,14,TRBV12-3/TRBV12-4
CASTRRQEGYEKLFF,TGTGCCAGCACCCGAAGACAGGAGGGTTATGAAAAACTGTTTTTT,.,.,TRBJ1-4,15,TRBV6-1
CASSPNPGQSYEQYF,TGTGCCAGCAGCCCGAATCCAGGACAGAGCTACGAGCAGTACTTC,.,.,TRBJ2-7,15,TRBV3-1
CSASRGDTQYF,TGCAGTGCTAGTCGGGGGGATACGCAGTATTTT,.,.,TRBJ2-3,11,TRBV20-1
CASSLALPDEQFF,TGTGCCAGCAGTTTAGCGCTTCCGGATGAGCAGTTCTTC,.,few,TRBJ2-1,13,TRBV12-3/TRBV12-4
CASSLRTGETQYF,TGTGCCAGCAGCTTACGCACAGGGGAGACCCAGTACTTC,.,.,TRBJ2-5,13,TRBV7-9
CSARGAGGAGETQYF,TGCAGTGCTAGAGGAGCGGGGGGGGCCGGGGAGACCCAGTACTTC,TRBD2,.,TRBJ2-5,15,TRBV20-1
CSASTGTGREQYF,TGCAGTGCGTCCACCGGGACAGGGAGGGAGCAGTACTTC,TRBD1,few,TRBJ2-5,13,TRBV20-1
CASSLSRASGNEQFF,TGCGCCAGCAGCTTGAGTCGGGCCTCAGGCAATGAGCAGTTCTTC,.,.,TRBJ2-1,15,TRBV5-1
CATARETQYF,TGTGCCACCGCACGGGAGACCCAGTACTTC,.,.,TRBJ2-5,10,TRBV24-1
CASSAQGGWTSGGLPLSNEQFF,TGTGCCAGCAGTGCCCAGGGAGGATGGACTAGCGGGGGCCTCCCCCTTTCGAATGAGCAGTTCTTC,TRBD2,few,TRBJ2-1,22,TRBV6-2/TRBV6-3
CSAVGGRHPDTQYF,TGCAGTGCAGTGGGGGGTCGTCATCCAGATACGCAGTATTTT,.,.,TRBJ2-3,14,TRBV20-1
CASSQQYNEQYF,TGTGCCAGCAGCCAGCAGTATAACGAGCAGTACTTC,.,.,TRBJ2-7,12,TRBV7-2
CASTQQGDYQETQYF,TGTGCCAGCACCCAACAAGGGGACTACCAAGAGACCCAGTACTTC,.,few,TRBJ2-5,15,TRBV7-9
CASSLDSREYYEQYF,TGTGCCAGCAGCTTAGATAGCAGGGAATACTACGAGCAGTACTTC,.,few,TRBJ2-7,15,TRBV11-3
CASRIGAGYGYTF,TGTGCCAGCAGAATCGGGGCGGGCTATGGCTACACCTTC,.,few,TRBJ1-2,13,TRBV12-3/TRBV12-4
CASREGAAYGYTF,TGTGCCAGCAGGGAGGGTGCCGCCTATGGCTACACCTTC,.,.,TRBJ1-2,13,TRBV2
CASRSGTGGTDTQYF,TGTGCCAGCAGATCCGGGACAGGGGGAACAGATACGCAGTATTTT,TRBD1,.,TRBJ2-3,15,TRBV27
CASSSLTHEQYF,TGTGCCAGCAGCTCGCTCACCCACGAGCAGTACTTC,.,few,TRBJ2-7,12,TRBV7-9
CASSRDDKGYGYTF,TGTGCCAGCAGCCGTGACGACAAGGGGTATGGCTACACCTTC,.,.,TRBJ1-2,14,TRBV7-9
CATSDSGTGAVADTQYF,TGTGCCACCAGTGATTCGGGGACAGGGGCCGTCGCAGATACGCAGTATTTT,TRBD1,few,TRBJ2-3,17,TRBV24-1
CASSQWKGRINEKLFF,TGTGCCAGCAGCCAATGGAAGGGACGGATTAATGAAAAACTGTTTTTT,.,.,TRBJ1-4,16,TRBV28
CASRSGTSRSEQFF,TGTGCCAGCAGGTCCGGGACTAGTAGATCTGAGCAGTTCTTC,TRBD2,.,TRBJ2-1,14,TRBV7-2
CASSQVLGTGGEKLFF,TGTGCCAGCAGCCAAGTTTTAGGAACAGGGGGCGAAAAACTGTTTTTT,TRBD1,.,TRBJ1-4,16,TRBV3-1
CASSQRTHNEQFF,TGTGCCAGCAGTCAAAGGACTCACAATGAGCAGTTCTTC,.,.,TRBJ2-1,13,TRBV6-5
CASSSTRGYTF,TGTGCCAGCAGTTCGACGCGGGGCTACACCTTC,.,.,TRBJ1-2,11,TRBV6-2/TRBV6-3
CSVEFSEESSTDTQYF,TGCAGCGTTGAATTCTCGGAGGAGTCTAGCACAGATACGCAGTATTTT,.,.,TRBJ2-3,16,TRBV29-1
CASNGGLGYTF,TGTGCCAGCAATGGGGGGCTTGGCTACACCTTC,.,.,TRBJ1-2,11,TRBV11-2
CASSLVGSGRTGYEQYF,TGCGCCAGCAGCTTGGTGGGATCGGGGAGAACGGGCTACGAGCAGTACTTC,.,.,TRBJ2-7,17,TRBV5-1
CASSQESGRGQRNSPLHF,TGCGCCAGCAGCCAAGAAAGTGGCAGAGGACAGCGTAATTCACCCCTCCACTTT,.,.,TRBJ1-6,18,TRBV4-3
CASSQREAGPGGEQYF,TGTGCCAGCAGCCAAAGGGAAGCGGGCCCGGGGGGCGAGCAGTACTTC,TRBD2,few,TRBJ2-7,16,TRBV3-1
CSTSREETQYF,TGCAGTACGAGCAGGGAAGAGACCCAGTACTTC,.,.,TRBJ2-5,11,TRBV20-1
CASSPGARGIQETQYF,TGTGCCAGCAGCCCGGGGGCGCGGGGGATCCAAGAGACCCAGTACTTC,.,.,TRBJ2-5,16,TRBV5-5
CASSFESVRRGYTF,TGTGCCAGCAGCTTCGAGTCAGTTCGACGAGGCTACACCTTC,.,few,TRBJ1-2,14,TRBV7-2
CASSPQGTQYF,TGTGCCAGCAGCCCCCAAGGGACCCAGTACTTC,.,.,TRBJ2-5,11,TRBV6-2/TRBV6-3
CASRPGLATSYEQYF,TGTGCCAGCAGGCCGGGACTAGCGACCTCCTACGAGCAGTACTTC,TRBD2,.,TRBJ2-7,15,TRBV28